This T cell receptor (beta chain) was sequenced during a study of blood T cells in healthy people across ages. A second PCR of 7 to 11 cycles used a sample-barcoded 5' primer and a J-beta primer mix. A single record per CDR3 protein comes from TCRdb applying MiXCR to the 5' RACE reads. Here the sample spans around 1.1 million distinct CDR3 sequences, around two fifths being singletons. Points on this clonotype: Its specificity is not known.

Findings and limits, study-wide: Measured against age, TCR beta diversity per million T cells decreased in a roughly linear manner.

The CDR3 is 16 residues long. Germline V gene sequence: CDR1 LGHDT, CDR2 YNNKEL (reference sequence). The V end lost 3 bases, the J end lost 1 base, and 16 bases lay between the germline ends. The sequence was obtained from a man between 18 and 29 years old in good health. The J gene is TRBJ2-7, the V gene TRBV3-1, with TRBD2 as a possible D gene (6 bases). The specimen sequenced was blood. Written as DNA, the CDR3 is TGTGCCAGCAGCCAGGGGGAGGTGATTACGTCCTACGAGCAGTACTTC. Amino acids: CASSQGEVITSYEQYF.